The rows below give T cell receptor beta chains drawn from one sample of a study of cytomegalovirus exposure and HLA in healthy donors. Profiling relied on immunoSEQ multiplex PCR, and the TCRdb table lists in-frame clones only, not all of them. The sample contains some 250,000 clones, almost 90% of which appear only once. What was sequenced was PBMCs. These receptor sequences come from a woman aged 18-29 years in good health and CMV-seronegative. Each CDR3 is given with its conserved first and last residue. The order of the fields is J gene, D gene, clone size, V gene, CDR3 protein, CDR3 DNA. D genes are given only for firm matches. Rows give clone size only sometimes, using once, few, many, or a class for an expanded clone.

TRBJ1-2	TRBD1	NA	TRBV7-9	CASSPYRGRGNGYTF	TGTGCCAGCAGCCCCTACAGGGGAAGGGGCAATGGCTACACCTTC
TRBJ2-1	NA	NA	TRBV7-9	CASSLAPKSEQFF	TGTGCCAGCAGCTTAGCGCCCAAGAGTGAGCAGTTCTTC
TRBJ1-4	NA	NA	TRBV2	CASSGGWGNEKLFF	TGTGCCAGCAGTGGGGGCTGGGGTAATGAAAAACTGTTTTTT
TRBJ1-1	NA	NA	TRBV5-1	CASSLGAEAFF	TGCGCCAGCAGCTTGGGGGCAGAAGCTTTCTTT
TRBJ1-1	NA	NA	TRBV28	CASSYRVGTEAFF	TGTGCCAGCAGTTACAGGGTAGGGACTGAAGCTTTCTTT
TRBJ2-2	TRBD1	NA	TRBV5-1	CASSSGQERTGELFF	TGCGCCAGCAGCTCCGGACAGGAGAGGACCGGGGAGCTGTTTTTT
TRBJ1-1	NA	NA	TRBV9	CASSPFVAGATEAFF	TGTGCCAGCAGCCCCTTTGTTGCGGGGGCCACTGAAGCTTTCTTT
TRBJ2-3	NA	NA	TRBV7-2	CASSLQSASEYF	TGTGCCAGCAGCTTACAGTCTGCCAGCGAGTATTTT
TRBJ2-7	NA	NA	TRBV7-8	CASSLGGGVVSYEQYF	TGTGCCAGCAGCTTAGGTGGCGGGGTCGTGAGTTACGAGCAGTACTTC
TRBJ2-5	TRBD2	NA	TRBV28	CASSYPLGGGQETQYF	TGTGCCAGCAGTTACCCTTTGGGGGGGGGCCAAGAGACCCAGTACTTC
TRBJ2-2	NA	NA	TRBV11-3	CASTRGTGELFF	TGTGCCAGCACCCGAGGCACCGGGGAGCTGTTTTTT
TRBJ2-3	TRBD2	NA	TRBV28	CASSLAGITDTQYF	TGTGCCAGCAGTCTAGCGGGGATCACAGATACGCAGTATTTT
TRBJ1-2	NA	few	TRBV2	CASSEGAYGYTF	TGTGCCAGCAGTGAAGGCGCCTATGGCTACACCTTC
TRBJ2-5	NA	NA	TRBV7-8	CASSLWVGAQETQYF	TGTGCCAGCAGCTTATGGGTTGGGGCCCAAGAGACCCAGTACTTC
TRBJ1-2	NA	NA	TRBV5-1	CASSYATESYGYTF	TGCGCCAGCAGCTATGCGACGGAGAGCTATGGCTACACCTTC
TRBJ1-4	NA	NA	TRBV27	CASSPGLVGEKLFF	TGTGCCAGCAGTCCAGGGCTGGTTGGAGAAAAACTGTTTTTT
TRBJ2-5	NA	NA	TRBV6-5	CASSLGGFRETQYF	TGTGCCAGCAGCCTCGGGGGATTCCGGGAGACCCAGTACTTC
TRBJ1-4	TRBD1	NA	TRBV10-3	CAISSPGQGALNEKLFF	TGTGCCATCAGTTCTCCGGGACAGGGGGCCCTTAATGAAAAACTGTTTTTT
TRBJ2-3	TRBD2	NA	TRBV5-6	CASSSRLAGSFIDTQYF	TGTGCCAGCAGCTCTCGACTAGCGGGTTCTTTTATAGATACGCAGTATTTT
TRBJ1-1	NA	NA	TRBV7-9	CASSLYSGTPEAFF	TGTGCCAGCAGCTTATATTCTGGGACACCTGAAGCTTTCTTT
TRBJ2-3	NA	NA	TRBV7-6	CASSLEAGSDTQYF	TGTGCCAGCAGCTTAGAGGCGGGGTCGGATACGCAGTATTTT
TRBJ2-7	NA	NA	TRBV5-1	CASSLSEPYEQYF	TGCGCCAGCAGCTTGTCAGAACCCTACGAGCAGTACTTC
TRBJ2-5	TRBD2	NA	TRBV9	CASSVEGTSAGETQYF	TGTGCCAGCAGCGTAGAGGGGACTAGCGCTGGAGAGACCCAGTACTTC
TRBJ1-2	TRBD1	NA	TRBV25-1	CASSAGQGRRYTF	TGTGCCAGCAGTGCGGGACAGGGGAGGCGGTACACCTTC
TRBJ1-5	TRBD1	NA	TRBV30	CAWSVQGVRGSPNQPQHF	TGTGCCTGGAGTGTACAGGGGGTCAGGGGGAGTCCCAATCAGCCCCAGCATTTT
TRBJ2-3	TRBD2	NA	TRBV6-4	CASSAGLAGTSTDTQYF	TGTGCCAGCAGTGCGGGACTAGCGGGGACTAGCACAGATACGCAGTATTTT
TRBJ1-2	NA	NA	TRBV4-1	CASSQDVLNYGYTF	TGCGCCAGCAGCCAAGATGTCCTTAACTATGGCTACACCTTC
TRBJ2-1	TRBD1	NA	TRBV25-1	CATLGTVWNNEQFF	TGTGCCACCTTAGGGACAGTGTGGAACAATGAGCAGTTCTTC
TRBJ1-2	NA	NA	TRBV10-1	CASSESHAVLDGYTF	TGCGCCAGCAGTGAGTCACACGCGGTACTGGATGGCTACACCTTC
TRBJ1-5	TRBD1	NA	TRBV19	CASSIETGAPITHSNQPQHF	TGTGCCAGTAGTATAGAGACAGGGGCTCCGATAACCCATAGCAATCAGCCCCAGCATTTT
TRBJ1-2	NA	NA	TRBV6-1	CASSEHVEGVYGYTF	TGTGCCAGCAGTGAGCACGTCGAGGGCGTCTATGGCTACACCTTC
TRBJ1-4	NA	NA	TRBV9	CASSVDKGRPANEKLFF	TGTGCCAGCAGCGTAGATAAGGGGAGGCCTGCTAATGAAAAACTGTTTTTT
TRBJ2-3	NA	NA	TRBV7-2	CASSLPFSTDTQYF	TGTGCCAGCAGCTTACCGTTTAGCACAGATACGCAGTATTTT
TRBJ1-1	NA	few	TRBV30	CAWNRVGTEAFF	TGTGCCTGGAACCGGGTAGGCACTGAAGCTTTCTTT
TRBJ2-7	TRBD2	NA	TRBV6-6	CASSYPRGGPTEQYF	TGTGCCAGCAGTTACCCCCGGGGAGGGCCCACCGAGCAGTACTTC
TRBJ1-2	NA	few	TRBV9	CASSAQGYDGYTF	TGTGCCAGCAGCGCCCAGGGGTACGACGGCTACACCTTC
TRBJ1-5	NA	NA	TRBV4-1	CASSRDGDQPQHF	TGCGCCAGCAGCCGAGACGGGGATCAGCCCCAGCATTTT
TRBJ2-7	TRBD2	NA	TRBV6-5	CASSYREAGSYEQYF	TGTGCCAGCAGTTACAGGGAAGCGGGGTCCTACGAGCAGTACTTC
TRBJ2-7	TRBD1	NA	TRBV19	CASSIGDSYYEQYF	TGTGCCAGTAGTATAGGGGACAGTTACTACGAGCAGTACTTC
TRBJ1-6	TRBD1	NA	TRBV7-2	CASSLAGTGDGSPLHF	TGTGCCAGCAGCTTAGCCGGGACAGGGGACGGATCACCCCTCCACTTT
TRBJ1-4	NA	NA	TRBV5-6	CASSLAAGGKLFF	TGTGCCAGCAGCCTGGCCGCCGGGGGAAAACTGTTTTTT
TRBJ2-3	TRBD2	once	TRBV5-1	CASSSGGTLTFTDTQYF	TGCGCCAGCAGCTCGGGAGGGACTTTAACTTTCACAGATACGCAGTATTTT
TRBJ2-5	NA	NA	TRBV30	CAWWGRETQYF	TGTGCCTGGTGGGGCCGAGAGACCCAGTACTTC
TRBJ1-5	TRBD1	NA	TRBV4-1	CASSQAGTGVQPQHF	TGCGCCAGCAGCCAAGCGGGGACAGGGGTACAGCCCCAGCATTTT
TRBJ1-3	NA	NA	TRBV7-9	CASSLVTAPGNTIYF	TGTGCCAGCAGCTTAGTTACAGCCCCGGGGAACACCATATATTTT
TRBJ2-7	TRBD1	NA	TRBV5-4	CASSARTGAYEQYF	TGTGCCAGCAGCGCCCGGACAGGGGCCTACGAGCAGTACTTC
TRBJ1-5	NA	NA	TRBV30	CAWSLQVNQPQHF	TGTGCCTGGAGTCTGCAGGTCAATCAGCCCCAGCATTTT
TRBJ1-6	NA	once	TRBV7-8	CASSPGTYNSPLHF	TGTGCCAGCAGCCCCGGGACATATAATTCACCCCTCCACTTT
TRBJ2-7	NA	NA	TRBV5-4	CASSLRGAFVYEQYF	TGTGCCAGCAGCTTGCGGGGGGCTTTCGTCTACGAGCAGTACTTC
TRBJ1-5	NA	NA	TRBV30	CAWSVTLSSNQPQHF	TGTGCCTGGAGTGTAACGCTTAGTAGCAATCAGCCCCAGCATTTT
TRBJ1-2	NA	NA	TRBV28	CASSPDTRNYGYTF	TGTGCCAGCAGTCCGGACACCCGGAACTATGGCTACACCTTC
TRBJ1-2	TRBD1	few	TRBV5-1	CASSGQGGYGYTF	TGCGCCAGCAGTGGACAGGGGGGCTATGGCTACACCTTC
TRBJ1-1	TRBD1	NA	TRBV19	CASSPGGGYTEAFF	TGTGCCAGTAGTCCAGGGGGCGGCTACACTGAAGCTTTCTTT
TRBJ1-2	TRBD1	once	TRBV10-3	CAISGIPTGGDGYTF	TGTGCCATCAGTGGGATTCCGACAGGGGGCGATGGCTACACCTTC